The rows below give T cell receptor beta chains drawn from one sample of a study of siplizumab effects on memory and regulatory T cells. Generated by immunoSEQ multiplex PCR, the TCRdb table keeps only in-frame clones and is missing some. Among 90,000 to 120,000 clones listed, about 90% were seen once. The sample taken for sequencing was Tregs sorted from blood. The receptors derive from a human donor in good health. Both conserved end residues are part of each CDR3. Clone size, where shown, is once, few, many, or a class for clones that have expanded.

j_call clone_size v_call cdr3_aa
TRBJ2-7 NA TRBV5-1 CASSFGTSGRATGEQYF
TRBJ2-6 NA TRBV10-3 CAISGDRGFGANVLTF
TRBJ2-5 NA TRBV2 CASSEWETQYF
TRBJ1-3 NA TRBV30 CAWRDRAKGNTIYF
TRBJ2-3 NA TRBV5-6 CASSLADTQYF
TRBJ2-4 NA TRBV2 CASSLAGGFGNF
TRBJ1-2 NA TRBV6-5 CATVAPFIGYTF
TRBJ2-7 NA TRBV14 CASSQTGWHEQYF
TRBJ2-7 NA TRBV27 CASSFRGDEQYF
TRBJ2-2 once TRBV6-5 CASSYEGRTGELFF
TRBJ2-7 NA TRBV18 CASSPIGSGAYEQYF
TRBJ1-5 NA TRBV15 CATSRVDSNQPQHF
TRBJ2-7 NA TRBV5-1 CASSRRQGAYEQYF
TRBJ2-7 NA TRBV7-9 CASSFALGGYEQYF
TRBJ2-1 NA TRBV4-1 CASSQEGSGADNEQFF
TRBJ1-1 NA TRBV5-4 CASSYDVVMNTEAFF
TRBJ2-7 NA TRBV28 CASMGPYGEQYF
TRBJ2-6 NA TRBV29-1 CSVTSFHAGANVLTF
TRBJ2-1 NA TRBV5-4 CASSLVGGYEQFF
TRBJ2-1 few TRBV6-4 CASSRQGGGGSYNEQFF
TRBJ2-1 NA TRBV5-1 CASSPGAYNEQFF
TRBJ2-7 NA TRBV7-2 CASSRGAGIYEQYF
TRBJ2-3 NA TRBV5-1 CASSLDSGGLPTDTQYF
TRBJ1-4 NA TRBV28 CASSLMDRHEKLFF
TRBJ2-1 NA TRBV18 CASSPGTPQFF